The clone carrying this TCR beta chain was counted only a few times. Its antigen remains unknown. The data were obtained in a study of naive and memory T cell subsets. Four PCR rounds used nested alpha and beta constant region primers plus the SP2 primer. MiXCR was run by TCRdb on the 5' RACE reads, yielding one entry per CDR3 protein. The data show roughly 30,000 distinct CDR3 sequences, approximately 15% seen once. Overall study findings and caveats: This RNA-based method may be sensitive to activation-related transcript changes.

TCR cDNA received a 3' ligated oligonucleotide that carried a UMI. Adult healthy volunteers gave 2.5 ml peripheral blood for whole-blood RNA. The CDR3 is made up of 13 amino acids. V gave up 6 bases and J gave up 0 bases, with 6 bases separating them. The germline V gene encodes CDR1 MNHEY and CDR2 SVGAGI. V gene TRBV6-5 combines with J gene TRBJ2-1; D is unresolved. The sequence came from a female donor in good health. As DNA, the CDR3 is TGTGCCAGCAGGGAAAGCTCCTACAATGAGCAGTTCTTC. Translated: CASRESSYNEQFF.